What follows describes a single TCR beta chain. Its antigen is unidentified. The data are from a study of shared clonotypes between healthy human individuals. Libraries were prepared by immunoSEQ multiplex PCR; TCRdb keeps only in-frame clonotypes and omits some of them. The profile shows a few hundred thousand clones, approximately 97% of them singletons. Study-wide results and limits: Generation of non-shared clonotypes was less probable than generation of clonotypes shared by all four donors.

This receptor was taken from a woman in her twenties or thirties in good health. The sample taken for sequencing was naive CD4+ T cells sorted from blood. Subset reported: CD45RA+ positively selected.

The CDR3 DNA reads TGTGCCAGCAGCTTTGGCTCGGCGGGAGAGCACAATGAGCAGTTCTTC. Its translation: CASSFGSAGEHNEQFF. V is TRBV7-6 and J is TRBJ2-1; 7 nucleotides match TRBD2. The junction had 10 bases not matched to a gene; V was cut back by 3 bases and J by 5 bases. Germline values: CDR1 SGHVS, CDR2 FNYEAQ. The CDR3 contains 16 residues.